The TCR beta chain described here comes from a study of a mutant IDH1 vaccine in newly diagnosed glioma (dated by TCRdb to the early 2020s). About the full investigation: In the chemotherapy-containing groups, vaccination started alongside temozolomide cycles, whereas in patients who had radiotherapy alone it started 4-6 weeks after radiotherapy. Longitudinal TCRB deep sequencing was performed for 25 to 30 treated patients wherever samples were available for exploratory analyses. The roughly 35 treated patients were approximately 62% male and around 40% female, with a mean age of about 43 years. Prior to enrollment, patients had been given standard therapy consisting of radiotherapy alone, temozolomide alone, or radiochemotherapy with temozolomide, with the combination given to most patients. Peripheral blood was collected at six visits: V03 (baseline), V05, V07, V10, V12 and V13. The week-35 safety follow-up took place at visit V12, and the week-47 end of study took place at visit V13.

Of note for this clone: Its antigen has not been determined. Base qualities are not recorded, but no much larger clone differs from it by a single base.

The receptor library was made with the immunoSEQ multiplex PCR assay. The hsTCRB Kit was used according to the manufacturer's protocol to amplify rearranged TCR beta chain sequences. Sequencing of TCRB libraries was carried out on an Illumina MiSeq. Per the original workflow: Demultiplexing, trimming and gene mapping were performed with the kit vendor's proprietary platform. Here the immuneACCESS table is served through TCRdb, limited to in-frame sequences with V and J called. Missing clones are a known gap in these copies; in checked studies unresolved V genes cover under half, and the rest lacks a known reason. Clonal size and the V and J genes are those of that table, whereas D and trimming came from the DNA. The sample includes 69,000 or so clones, with around 84% observed a single time. 1.5% to 2.5% of the sample comes from the top ten. The sample's time point label is to be understood as: week 35, safety follow-up. A 20-mer mutant IDH1 peptide at 300 micrograms in Montanide made up each vaccine dose, which was injected subcutaneously together with topical imiquimod. Across visits V03 through V10, patients got a total of eight vaccinations, given in weeks 1, 3, 5, 7, 11, 15, 19 and 23. All donors had newly diagnosed IDH1-mutant astrocytomas of WHO grade 3 or 4 that showed loss of nuclear ATRX. The samples were drawn from NOA16, a multicentre, single-arm, open-label phase I trial in Germany that tested a mutant IDH1 peptide vaccine in humans for the first time. Genomic DNA for TCRB sequencing was isolated from EDTA blood with the DNeasy Blood and Tissue Kit.

The CDR3 spans 12 residues, from the cysteine through the phenylalanine. Kept here is only the CDR3 DNA, which spans 36 bases and is read in frame from base 1. The germline V gene provides CDR1 SGHVS and CDR2 FQNEAQ. V drops 5 bases and J drops 5 bases, leaving 10 bases in between. Broad study findings and their caveats: Selection of PBMC samples for TCRB deep sequencing was based on availability. No apparent relationship was observed between pseudoprogression and alterations in the top peripheral T cell clonotypes detected by TCRB sequencing. The authors stated that sample limitations prevented analyses of patient blood samples from being reproduced. Across multiple MHC alleles, vaccine-induced immune responses were seen in about 93% of patients.

The clonotype originates from a man younger than 45 with glioma. The rearranged segments are TRBV7-8 and TRBJ2-7; the D segment could be TRBD1, given 6 matching bases. The sample was PBMCs, taken from a glioma patient whose treatment included an IDH1 peptide vaccine. The sequence in DNA is TGTGCCAGCAGCATCACAGGGAACGAGCAGTACTTC. Its amino acids are CASSITGNEQYF.